The 25 T cell receptor beta chains below come from one sample, sequenced in a study of blood T cell repertoires in COVID-19 (dated by TCRdb to 2019 to 2021). Receptors were amplified or captured by the immunoSEQ multiplex PCR assay. The table comes from immuneACCESS by way of TCRdb, which keeps in-frame sequences with V and J called. Part of the clones is missing from these tables; in studies checked, under half for an unresolved V gene and the rest for unknown reasons. The sample profile shows more than 90,000 clones; around 85% of them were found once. Jointly, the top ten make up roughly 12% of the sample. The material sequenced was peripheral blood. The origin of the receptors is a human donor in a cohort sampled during active COVID-19.

The chain is built from TRBV24-1 and TRBJ1-2; D not resolved. The CDR3 loop spans 15 amino acids. Trimming removed 1 base from V and 5 bases from J, with 13 bases in between. The germline V gene has CDR1 KGHDR and CDR2 SFDVKD. The CDR3 here is CATSDFLERRYGYTF. The CDR3 region has the DNA TGTGCCACCAGTGATTTTCTGGAAAGGAGGTATGGCTACACCTTC.

The chain joins TRBV5-4 to TRBJ2-2, with D hard to call. The CDR3 contains 13 residues. V was clipped by 3 bases and J by 6 bases, with 9 bases between them. Germline CDR1 and CDR2: SGHNT and YYREEE (reference sequence). The CDR3 loop reads CASSSGWAGELFF. As DNA, the CDR3 is TGTGCCAGCAGCTCAGGTTGGGCCGGGGAGCTGTTTTTT.

The chain employs TRBV7-9 and TRBJ1-2; D is perhaps TRBD1 (5 bases). This CDR3 has 15 amino acids. The germline CDR1 and CDR2 sequences are SEHNR and FQNEAQ (reference sequence). V lost 4 bases and J 1 base, leaving 13 bases between the germline ends. Here the CDR3 DNA reads TGTGCCAGCAGCTACCGGAGGGGAGATAACTATGGCTACACCTTC. Its translation: CASSYRRGDNYGYTF.

This sequence joins TRBV7-2 and TRBJ2-7; 11 nucleotides line up with TRBD2. CDR1 SGHTA and CDR2 FQGNSA come from the germline V gene. With 6 bases clipped from V and 1 base from J, the junction kept 5 bases outside the gene matches. The CDR3 length is 15 residues. The CDR3 nucleotides are TGTGCCAGCAGGCAACTAGCGGGGGAGTCCTACGAGCAGTACTTC. It specifies CASRQLAGESYEQYF.

The rearrangement joins TRBV6-4 to TRBJ2-2, with 7 bases fitting TRBD1. Unmatched junction bases numbered 5, after V lost 4 bases and J lost 6 bases. Per the germline V gene, CDR1 is MRHNA and CDR2 is SNTAGT. The CDR3 is made up of 14 amino acids. For the CDR3, the DNA is TGTGCCAGCAGTGTACAGGGGTCCCCCGGGGAGCTGTTTTTT. It specifies CASSVQGSPGELFF.

J is TRBJ2-1 and V is TRBV19; D not resolved. The CDR3 consists of 15 residues. Looked up from germline, CDR1 is LNHDA and CDR2 is SQIVND (reference sequence). Trimming pared 5 bases from V and 2 bases from J, leaving 13 bases between. This CDR3 reads CASSPRGSPYNEQFF. CDR3 nucleotide sequence: TGTGCCAGTAGTCCCCGTGGTAGCCCCTACAATGAGCAGTTCTTC.

The rearrangement links TRBV4-1 to TRBJ1-2, with 11 bases fitting TRBD1. The J segment lost 5 bases and the V segment lost 4 bases, leaving 6 bases of the junction unmatched. Germline V gene lookup returns CDR1 MGHRA and CDR2 YSYEKL. The CDR3 has 15 amino acids. In DNA, the CDR3 is TGCGCCAGCAGCCGCCGGGACAGGGGGGGATATGGCTACACCTTC. Its protein is CASSRRDRGGYGYTF.

This clone was observed a few times. V gene TRBV5-1 combines with J gene TRBJ2-7; D may be TRBD2 (6 bases). The CDR3 is 14 amino acids. Deletions cut 0 bases from V and 5 bases from J, with 12 bases between. Germline V CDR1 and CDR2: SGHRS, YFSETQ. The CDR3 sequence: CASSLGRDRDEQYF. CDR3 sequence (DNA): TGCGCCAGCAGCTTGGGGCGGGACCGCGACGAGCAGTACTTC.

As for this clone: Other nucleotide sequences in the sample specify the same CDR3. The chain is built from TRBV5-6 and TRBJ1-3; D is possibly TRBD1 (6 bases). Per the germline V gene, CDR1 is SGHDT and CDR2 is YYEEEE. With 0 bases removed from V and 2 bases from J, the gap between germline ends came to 6 bases. This CDR3 has 14 residues. This CDR3 reads CASSLAGAGNTIYF. As DNA, the CDR3 is TGTGCCAGCAGCTTGGCAGGGGCTGGAAACACCATATATTTT.

This clone has a single count. V is TRBV28 and J is TRBJ2-7; TRBD1 aligns across 9 bases. V lost 5 bases and J lost 6; bases outside the gene matches: 8. Germline CDR1 MDHEN, CDR2 SYDVKM. This CDR3 has 14 residues. The CDR3 DNA reads TGTGCCAGCAGTCTACAGGGGGCGCTAGGCGAGCAGTACTTC. Protein sequence: CASSLQGALGEQYF.

The CDR3: CASSLGGRLGTDTQYF. CDR3 nucleotides: TGTGCCAGCAGCTTGGGAGGGAGGTTGGGCACAGATACGCAGTATTTT. This chain connects TRBV5-4 to TRBJ2-3, with D tentatively TRBD2 (6 bases). CDR1 is SGHNT and CDR2 is YYREEE in the germline V gene (reference sequence). CDR3 size: 16 residues. V was cut by 0 bases and J by 1 base, with 12 bases left in between.

This clone was seen a handful of times. The chain employs TRBV24-1 and TRBJ2-3; 9 bases are shared with TRBD1. V lost 4 bases and J lost 4; bases outside the gene matches: 5. This CDR3 comprises 15 residues. Germline CDR1 and CDR2: KGHDR and SFDVKD. CDR3 region: CATSDSDRGADTQYF. Here the CDR3 DNA reads TGTGCCACCAGTGACTCTGACAGGGGGGCAGATACGCAGTATTTT.

The CDR3 nucleotides are TGTGCCAGCAGGAGGACAGGAGAACAGGGAGGGGCCAACGTCCTGACTTTC. Translated, it gives CASRRTGEQGGANVLTF. V gene TRBV21-1 combines with J gene TRBJ2-6; the DNA was not used to check the table's D call, TRBD1. TRBV21-1 is deemed a pseudogene. The CDR3 is made up of 17 amino acids.

This rearrangement joins TRBV10-3 to TRBJ1-2; the D gene is possibly TRBD1 (6 bases). Germline assignment: CDR1 ENHRY and CDR2 SYGVKD. V shed 10 bases and J shed 0 bases, with 12 bases lying between them. This CDR3 contains 13 residues. CDR3 region: CANQDRANYGYTF. As DNA, the CDR3 is TGTGCCAACCAGGACAGAGCTAACTATGGCTACACCTTC.

This clone was recorded once. The gene calls are TRBV20-1 and TRBJ1-2; D is uncertain. The germline CDR1 and CDR2 sequences are DFQATT and SNEGSKA (reference sequence). This CDR3 contains 11 residues. Trimming shortened V by 3 bases and J by 4 bases, and 6 bases separated the two germline ends. In DNA form, the CDR3 reads TGCAGTGCTAGTGCTATCTATGGCTACACCTTC. This translates into CSASAIYGYTF.

As regards this clone: The CDR3 end shows no conserved phenylalanine or tryptophan, and so a read error is likely. Because the CDR3's place on the DNA is in doubt, the DNA is left out and the CDR3 is given as listed by TCRdb. This chain joins TRBV4-3 and TRBJ1-2. The CDR3 adds up to 10 amino acids, both ends counted. CDR1 and CDR2 from the germline V gene are LGHNA and YSLEER. The CDR3: CASSQDRPGP.

The V gene is TRBV7-2, the J gene TRBJ2-7; the D gene is possibly TRBD1 (5 bases). The ends were cut back, 1 base at V and 3 bases at J, with 10 bases in the middle. Germline CDR1 and CDR2: SGHTA and FQGNSA. The length of the CDR3 is 14 residues. In DNA, the CDR3 is TGTGCCAGCAGCTTAGTTGACAGAGGCTACGAGCAGTACTTC. This codes for CASSLVDRGYEQYF.

This chain uses TRBV5-4 with TRBJ2-5; 8 nucleotides match TRBD2. Trimming removed 0 bases from V and 5 bases from J; junction bases left unmatched: 3. Per germline, CDR1 SGHNT and CDR2 YYREEE (reference sequence). This CDR3 region has 14 residues. For the CDR3, the DNA is TGTGCCAGCAGCTTGGGGACTAGCCGGGAGACCCAGTACTTC. Amino acids: CASSLGTSRETQYF.

This clone showed up just a few times. The chain carries TRBV28 and TRBJ1-1; D is perhaps TRBD1 (5 bases). The V end lost 6 bases, the J end lost 4 bases, and 18 bases lay between the germline ends. CDR1 MDHEN and CDR2 SYDVKM come from the germline V gene. The CDR3 length is 15 residues. The CDR3 reads CASSQVRRRGTEAFF. CDR3 DNA sequence: TGTGCCAGCAGCCAAGTCAGGCGTAGGGGCACTGAAGCTTTCTTT.

V is TRBV10-3 and J is TRBJ1-1; 9 nucleotides agree with TRBD1. Per germline, CDR1 ENHRY and CDR2 SYGVKD. This CDR3 region has 17 residues. Trimming removed 0 bases from V and 3 bases from J; junction bases left unmatched: 8. CDR3 amino acids: CAISESGTGRGDTEAFF. CDR3 DNA sequence: TGTGCCATCAGTGAGTCAGGGACAGGGCGTGGGGACACTGAAGCTTTCTTT.

The CDR3 here is CAWPKTVTGELFF. CDR3 nucleotides: TGTGCCTGGCCGAAGACAGTTACCGGGGAGCTGTTTTTT. This chain links TRBV30 with TRBJ2-2, with D possibly matching TRBD1 (5 bases). V gave up 5 bases and J gave up 5 bases, with 12 bases separating them. Germline V gives CDR1 GTSNPN, CDR2 SVGIG (reference sequence). The CDR3 spans 13 residues.

Many counts were recorded for this clone. The V gene is TRBV19, the J gene TRBJ2-5; maybe TRBD2 (5 bases). This CDR3 spans 15 amino acids. Between the trimmed V and J ends, which lost 2 bases and 2 bases, there was a span of 12 bases. Germline assignment: CDR1 LNHDA and CDR2 SQIVND (reference sequence). The CDR3: CASSINGGGQETQYF. The CDR3, as DNA: TGTGCCAGTAGTATAAATGGAGGCGGGCAAGAGACCCAGTACTTC.

The rearrangement joins TRBV28 to TRBJ2-5; 10 bases fit TRBD1. Looked up from germline, CDR1 is MDHEN and CDR2 is SYDVKM. CDR3 length: 20 amino acids. Losses at the gene ends were 3 bases for V and 5 bases for J; bases not matched to a gene: 21. CDR3 residues: CASSFSGDRGGVGGGETQYF. The CDR3 DNA is TGTGCCAGCAGTTTCTCCGGGGACAGGGGAGGGGTAGGTGGCGGGGAGACCCAGTACTTC.

J is TRBJ2-7 and V is TRBV9, with 7 bases that match TRBD1. Germline V gene sequence: CDR1 SGDLS, CDR2 YYNGEE. With 3 bases clipped from V and 2 bases from J, the junction kept 8 bases outside the gene matches. The CDR3 is 15 amino acids. Written as DNA, the CDR3 is TGTGCCAGCAGCGAGGGCTCGGGACAGACCTACGAGCAGTACTTC. Translating it yields CASSEGSGQTYEQYF.

This clone was counted a single time. This sequence joins TRBV7-2 and TRBJ2-3, with TRBD1 matching over 8 bases. Germline CDR1 and CDR2: SGHTA and FQGNSA. The CDR3 has 16 amino acids. Trimming removed 1 base from V and 0 bases from J; junction bases left unmatched: 3. The CDR3 spells CASSLVGTGSTDTQYF. CDR3 in DNA: TGTGCCAGCAGCTTAGTTGGGACAGGTAGCACAGATACGCAGTATTTT.